Following are 12 T cell receptor beta chains from one sample sequenced in a study of shared clonotypes between healthy human individuals (dated by TCRdb to the early 2020s). Library preparation employed the immunoSEQ multiplex PCR assay. In its TCRdb copy, this immuneACCESS table keeps in-frame sequences only and misses some clones. Where compared with another copy, unresolved V genes explain less than half of these, and the others have no known cause. For this sample the table gives 190,000 or so clones, of which 65% to 80% were detected only once. About 10% of the sample comes from the top ten. Source material: memory CD4+ T cells sorted from blood. What this sample's cell subset or site label stands for: CD45RA-negative fraction. These receptor sequences come from a man aged 25 to 40 in good health.

The chain employs TRBV6-5 and TRBJ1-2, with D possibly matching TRBD1 (5 bases). V was clipped by 5 bases and J by 4 bases, with 11 bases between them. Germline loops: CDR1 MNHEY, CDR2 SVGAGI. The CDR3 is 13 residues long. The CDR3 region is CASSAGTIYGYTF. The DNA of the CDR3 is TGTGCCAGCAGTGCCGGGACCATCTATGGCTACACCTTC.

The chain couples TRBV29-1 to TRBJ1-1; no clear D gene. The CDR3 is made up of 11 amino acids. Per germline, CDR1 SQVTM and CDR2 ANQGSEA. With 8 bases removed from V and 4 bases from J, the gap between germline ends came to 11 bases. CDR3 nucleotides: TGCAGCACACGGCCCCCCACTGAAGCTTTCTTT. Protein sequence: CSTRPPTEAFF.

The CDR3 here is CASSQGQFYQPQHF. The CDR3 DNA reads as TGTGCCAGCAGCCAGGGACAGTTTTATCAGCCCCAGCATTTT. The chain employs TRBV7-2 and TRBJ1-5, with 7 nucleotides matching TRBD1. V dropped 5 bases and J dropped 5; count of bases not matched to a gene: 6. The germline V gene encodes CDR1 SGHTA and CDR2 FQGNSA. The CDR3 runs 14 residues.

J is TRBJ2-1 and V is TRBV29-1; TRBD2 matches at 10 bases. Germline CDR1 SQVTM, CDR2 ANQGSEA. CDR3 length equals 15 residues. V was clipped by 6 bases and J by 4 bases; unmatched bases: 9. The DNA of the CDR3 is TGCAGCGTATCCGGGACTAGCGACTTTTACAATGAGCAGTTCTTC. It yields the protein CSVSGTSDFYNEQFF.

The rearrangement uses TRBV28 and TRBJ2-7; D is unresolved. Deletions cut 6 bases from V and 2 bases from J, with 11 bases between. This CDR3 is 13 amino acids long. Germline values: CDR1 MDHEN, CDR2 SYDVKM. Written as DNA, the CDR3 is TGTGCCAGCAGCGCAGCTCCTACCTACGAGCAGTACTTC. Protein product: CASSAAPTYEQYF.

V is TRBV10-3 and J is TRBJ2-5; D uncertain. CDR3 length: 12 amino acids. The germline gives CDR1 ENHRY, CDR2 SYGVKD. V lost 1 base to trimming and J lost 0 bases, with 0 bases between them. In DNA, the CDR3 is TGTGCCATCAGTGAGTACCAAGAGACCCAGTACTTC. This translates into CAISEYQETQYF.

This clone was detected only a few times. This chain uses TRBV5-1 with TRBJ2-1, with 11 bases that match TRBD2. CDR1 is SGHRS, CDR2 YFSETQ, per germline. V lost 2 bases and J lost 4; bases outside the gene matches: 5. This CDR3 comprises 16 residues. CDR3 amino acids: CASSFTGTSGYNEQFF. In nucleotides, the CDR3 is TGCGCCAGCAGCTTCACCGGGACTAGCGGTTACAATGAGCAGTTCTTC.

V gene TRBV28 combines with J gene TRBJ1-1, with D perhaps TRBD1 (5 bases). V was clipped by 7 bases and J by 1 base, with 13 bases between them. This CDR3 contains 14 residues. Germline V gives CDR1 MDHEN, CDR2 SYDVKM. DNA of the CDR3: TGTGCCAGCAAACTCGACAGCCCGAACACTGAAGCTTTCTTT. Its protein product is CASKLDSPNTEAFF.

This clone was detected only once. This chain links TRBV5-6 with TRBJ2-5; 7 bases align to TRBD2. The CDR3 totals 14 residues. Germline lookup yields CDR1 SGHDT and CDR2 YYEEEE. V trimming: 4 bases; J trimming: 4 bases; junction bases outside the gene matches: 7. CDR3 amino acids: CASSPAGSPETQYF. For the CDR3, the DNA is TGTGCCAGCAGCCCAGCGGGAAGTCCAGAGACCCAGTACTTC.

The chain is built from TRBV9 and TRBJ1-3, with a tentative D call TRBD1 (6 bases). Trimming shortened V by 3 bases and J by 1 base, and 11 bases separated the two germline ends. The CDR3 spans 15 residues. Germline assignment: CDR1 SGDLS and CDR2 YYNGEE. The chain's CDR3 is CASSDRGGSGNTIYF. CDR3 DNA: TGTGCCAGCAGCGACCGAGGGGGGTCTGGAAACACCATATATTTT.

The chain joins TRBV7-6 to TRBJ2-2; tentative D call: TRBD2 (5 bases). The CDR3 has 16 residues. Germline V gene sequence: CDR1 SGHVS, CDR2 FNYEAQ. Deletions cut 2 bases from V and 4 bases from J, with 14 bases between. CDR3 loop: CASSLMAPSSTGELFF. The DNA of the CDR3 is TGTGCCAGCAGCTTAATGGCACCTAGCTCCACCGGGGAGCTGTTTTTT.

This clone was picked up a small number of times. V usage is TRBV25-1 and J usage is TRBJ1-2; possible D gene TRBD1, 5 bases. The V gene's germline CDR1 is MGHDK and CDR2 SYGVNS. This CDR3 region has 13 residues. The germline V and J ends were trimmed by 3 bases and 10 bases, with 15 bases remaining between them. The CDR3 bases are TGTGCCAGCAGTGACGGGCAGGGCTTCGTCTACACCTTC. Translation: CASSDGQGFVYTF.